This entry is about one TCR beta chain. Its matching antigen is unknown. This sample stems from a study of radiotherapy plus CTLA-4 blockade in lung cancer. Overall study context: Patients showed objective responses in 15% to 20% of cases, and disease control was achieved by roughly 30%.

Broader study findings: Expansion in blood of tumor-derived TCR clones was seen after radiotherapy plus ipilimumab. In blood, early T cell clone dynamics reportedly predicted response best, together with interferon-beta.

The CDR3 runs 15 residues. V was clipped by 0 bases and J by 0 bases, with 6 bases between them. The germline V gene has CDR1 SGHDT and CDR2 YYEEEE. Ipilimumab-mediated CTLA-4 blockade plus focal radiation was given to patients having chemo-refractory metastatic non-small-cell lung cancer. Libraries were prepared by immunoSEQ multiplex PCR; TCRdb keeps only in-frame clonotypes and omits some of them. The sample lists over 70,000 clones; about 90% were seen once. The clonotype was recovered from a human donor with non-small cell lung cancer who had a partial response to radiotherapy plus ipilimumab. The sequencing here drew on peripheral blood, taken from a patient treated with radiotherapy plus ipilimumab. V gene TRBV5-6 combines with J gene TRBJ1-4; no clear D gene. This chain's CDR3 is CASSLAGATNEKLFF. The CDR3 nucleotides are TGTGCCAGCAGCTTGGCGGGTGCAACTAATGAAAAACTGTTTTTT.